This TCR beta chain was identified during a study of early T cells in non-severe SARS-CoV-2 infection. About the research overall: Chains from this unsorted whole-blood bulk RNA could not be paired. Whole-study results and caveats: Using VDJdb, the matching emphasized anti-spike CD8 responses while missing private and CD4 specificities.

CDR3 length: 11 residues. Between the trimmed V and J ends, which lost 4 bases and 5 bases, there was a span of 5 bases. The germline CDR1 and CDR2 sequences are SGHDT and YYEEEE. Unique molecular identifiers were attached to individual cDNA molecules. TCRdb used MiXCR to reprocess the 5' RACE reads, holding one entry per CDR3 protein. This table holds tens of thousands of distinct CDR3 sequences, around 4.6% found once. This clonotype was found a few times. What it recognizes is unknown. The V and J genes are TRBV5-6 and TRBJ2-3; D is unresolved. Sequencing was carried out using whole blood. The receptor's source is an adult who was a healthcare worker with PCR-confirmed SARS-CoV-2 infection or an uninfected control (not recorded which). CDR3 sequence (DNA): TGTGCCAGCAGCGTCGGAGATACGCAGTATTTT. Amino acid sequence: CASSVGDTQYF.